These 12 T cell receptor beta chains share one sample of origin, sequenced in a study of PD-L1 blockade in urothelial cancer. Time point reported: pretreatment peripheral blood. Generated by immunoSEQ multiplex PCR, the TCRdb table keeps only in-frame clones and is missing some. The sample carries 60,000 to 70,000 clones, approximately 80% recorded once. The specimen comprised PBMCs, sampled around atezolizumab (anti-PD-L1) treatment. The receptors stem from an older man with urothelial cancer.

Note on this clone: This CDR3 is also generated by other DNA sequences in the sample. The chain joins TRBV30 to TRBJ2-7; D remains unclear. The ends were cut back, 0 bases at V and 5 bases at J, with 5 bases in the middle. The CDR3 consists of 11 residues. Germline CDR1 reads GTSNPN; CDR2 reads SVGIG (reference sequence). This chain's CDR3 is CAWSVSDEQYF. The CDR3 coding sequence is TGTGCCTGGAGTGTTTCGGACGAGCAGTACTTC.

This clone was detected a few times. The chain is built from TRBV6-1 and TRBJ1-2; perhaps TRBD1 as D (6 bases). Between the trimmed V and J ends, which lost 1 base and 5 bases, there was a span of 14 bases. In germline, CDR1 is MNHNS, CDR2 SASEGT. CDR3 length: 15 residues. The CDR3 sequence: CASSEGIDRSYGYTF. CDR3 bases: TGTGCCAGCAGTGAAGGAATTGACAGGAGTTATGGCTACACCTTC.

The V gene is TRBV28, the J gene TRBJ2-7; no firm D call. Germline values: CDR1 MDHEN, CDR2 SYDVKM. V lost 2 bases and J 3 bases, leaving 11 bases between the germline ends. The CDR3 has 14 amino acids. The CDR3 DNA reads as TGTGCCAGCAGTTTAGAGAGGTCCGTCTACGAGCAGTACTTC. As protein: CASSLERSVYEQYF. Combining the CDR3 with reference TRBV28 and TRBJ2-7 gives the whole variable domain DVKVTQSSRYLVKRTGEKVFLECVQDMDHENMFWYRQDPGLGLRLIYFSYDVKMKEKGDIPEGYSVSREKKERFSLILESASTNQTSMYLCASSLERSVYEQYFGPGTRLTVT.

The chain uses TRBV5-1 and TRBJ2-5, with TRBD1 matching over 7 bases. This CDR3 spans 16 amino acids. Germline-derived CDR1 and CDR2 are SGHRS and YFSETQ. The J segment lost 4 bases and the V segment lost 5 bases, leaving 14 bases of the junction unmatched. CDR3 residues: CASSFDRDSPGETQYF. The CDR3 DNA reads TGCGCCAGCAGTTTTGACAGGGATTCCCCTGGAGAGACCCAGTACTTC.

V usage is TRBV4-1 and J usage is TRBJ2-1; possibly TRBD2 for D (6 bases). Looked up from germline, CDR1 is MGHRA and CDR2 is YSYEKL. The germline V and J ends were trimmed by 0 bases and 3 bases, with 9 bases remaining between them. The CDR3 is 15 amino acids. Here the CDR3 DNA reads TGCGCCAGCAGCCAAGATTTCGGGAGCTACAATGAGCAGTTCTTC. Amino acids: CASSQDFGSYNEQFF.

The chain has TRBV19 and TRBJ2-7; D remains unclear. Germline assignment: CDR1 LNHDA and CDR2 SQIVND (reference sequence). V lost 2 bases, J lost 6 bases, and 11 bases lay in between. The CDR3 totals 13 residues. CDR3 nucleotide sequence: TGTGCCAGTAGTATAAATGACATCTCCGAGCAGTACTTC. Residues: CASSINDISEQYF.

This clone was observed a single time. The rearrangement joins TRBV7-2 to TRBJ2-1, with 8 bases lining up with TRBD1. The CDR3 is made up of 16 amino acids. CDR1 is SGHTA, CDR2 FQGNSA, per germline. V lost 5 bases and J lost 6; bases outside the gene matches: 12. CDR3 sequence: CASSAIDRTGRNEQFF. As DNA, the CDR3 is TGTGCCAGCAGCGCAATCGATCGGACAGGGCGCAATGAGCAGTTCTTC.

As DNA, the CDR3 is TGTGCCAGCAGCTTAAATGGGGCGGGGGTAGCCTACGAGCAGTACTTC. This encodes CASSLNGAGVAYEQYF. This chain links TRBV7-2 with TRBJ2-7; 7 positions agree with TRBD2. This CDR3 region has 16 residues. V shed 2 bases, J shed 2 bases, and the junction held 9 bases outside the gene matches. Germline V CDR1 and CDR2: SGHTA, FQGNSA.

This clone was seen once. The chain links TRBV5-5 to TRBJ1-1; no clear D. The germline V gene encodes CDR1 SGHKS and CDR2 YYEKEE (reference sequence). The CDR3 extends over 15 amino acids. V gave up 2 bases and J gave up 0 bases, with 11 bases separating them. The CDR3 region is CASSLYAILNTEAFF. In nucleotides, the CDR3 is TGTGCCAGCAGCTTATACGCGATATTGAACACTGAAGCTTTCTTT.

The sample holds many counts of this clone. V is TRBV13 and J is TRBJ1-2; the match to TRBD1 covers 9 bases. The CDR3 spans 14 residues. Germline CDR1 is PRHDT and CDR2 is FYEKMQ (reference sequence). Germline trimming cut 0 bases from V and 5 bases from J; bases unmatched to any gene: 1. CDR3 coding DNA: TGTGCCAGCAGCTTAGGGACAGGGGGATATGGCTACACCTTC. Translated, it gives CASSLGTGGYGYTF. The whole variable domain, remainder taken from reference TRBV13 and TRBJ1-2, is AAGVIQSPRHLIKEKRETATLKCYPIPRHDTVYWYQQGPGQDPQFLISFYEKMQSDKGSIPDRFSAQQFSDYHSELNMSSLELGDSALYFCASSLGTGGYGYTFGSGTRLTVV.

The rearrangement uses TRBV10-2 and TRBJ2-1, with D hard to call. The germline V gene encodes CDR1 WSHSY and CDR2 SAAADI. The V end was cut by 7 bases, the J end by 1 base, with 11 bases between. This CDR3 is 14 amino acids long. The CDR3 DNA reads TGCGCCAGCATTATGGCCGATTCCTACAATGAGCAGTTCTTC. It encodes CASIMADSYNEQFF.

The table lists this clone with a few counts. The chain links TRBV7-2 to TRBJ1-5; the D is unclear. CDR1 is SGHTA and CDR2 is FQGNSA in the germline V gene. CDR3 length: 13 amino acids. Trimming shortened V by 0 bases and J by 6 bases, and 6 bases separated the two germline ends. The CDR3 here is CASSLAERQPQHF. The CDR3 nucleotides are TGTGCCAGCAGCTTAGCCGAGCGTCAGCCCCAGCATTTT.